Each of the 3 T cell receptor beta chains below was sequenced from the same sample in a study of blood T cells in healthy people across ages. PCR was performed a second time for about 7 to 11 cycles using a sample-barcoded 5' primer and a J-beta primer mix. TCRdb ran MiXCR on the 5' RACE reads and lists one entry per CDR3 protein. The sample has about 1 million distinct CDR3 sequences; roughly 45% are singletons. Specimen: blood. These receptors all come from an older woman in good health.

This chain uses TRBV5-1 with TRBJ1-1, with no clear D. This CDR3 region has 14 residues. The ends were cut back, 0 bases at V and 1 base at J, with 7 bases in the middle. CDR1 is SGHRS, CDR2 YFSETQ, per germline. CDR3 protein: CASSLEGQNTEAFF. Written as DNA, the CDR3 is TGCGCCAGCAGCTTGGAGGGCCAGAACACTGAAGCTTTCTTT.

This clonotype has just a few counts. The chain recombines TRBV20-1 with TRBJ2-3; 9 bases fit TRBD1. Germline loops: CDR1 DFQATT, CDR2 SNEGSKA (reference sequence). Trimming took 5 bases from V and 3 from J; bases not matched to a gene: 3. This CDR3 region has 13 residues. Here the CDR3 reads CSAPQGATDTQYF. The CDR3 DNA reads as TGCAGTGCTCCACAGGGGGCGACAGATACGCAGTATTTT.

This clonotype came up a few times. The chain recombines TRBV27 with TRBJ2-7; the match to TRBD2 covers 11 bases. The CDR3 covers 15 residues. The V gene end was trimmed by 7 bases and the J gene end by 6 bases; junction bases not matched to a gene: 11. CDR1 is MNHEY, CDR2 SMNVEV, per germline (reference sequence). In nucleotides, the CDR3 is TGTGCCAGCAACCTAGCGGGGGGTCCCACCACCGAGCAGTACTTC. It specifies CASNLAGGPTTEQYF.